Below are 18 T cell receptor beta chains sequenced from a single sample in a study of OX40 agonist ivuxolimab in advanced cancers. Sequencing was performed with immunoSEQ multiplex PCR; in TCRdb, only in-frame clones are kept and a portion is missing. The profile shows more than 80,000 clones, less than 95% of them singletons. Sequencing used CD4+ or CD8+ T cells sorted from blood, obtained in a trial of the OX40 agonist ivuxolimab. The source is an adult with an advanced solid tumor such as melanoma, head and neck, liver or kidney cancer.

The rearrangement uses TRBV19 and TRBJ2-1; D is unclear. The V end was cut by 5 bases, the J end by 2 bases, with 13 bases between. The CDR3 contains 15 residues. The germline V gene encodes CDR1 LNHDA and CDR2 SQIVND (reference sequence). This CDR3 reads CASSYSDQPYNEQFF. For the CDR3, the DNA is TGTGCCAGTAGTTACAGCGACCAACCCTACAATGAGCAGTTCTTC.

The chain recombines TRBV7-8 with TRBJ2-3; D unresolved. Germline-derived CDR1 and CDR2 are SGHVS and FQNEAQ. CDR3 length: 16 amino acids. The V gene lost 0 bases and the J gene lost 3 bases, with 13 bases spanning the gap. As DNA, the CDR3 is TGTGCCAGCAGCTTAGCTTTACGGAAGGGTACAGATACGCAGTATTTT. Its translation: CASSLALRKGTDTQYF.

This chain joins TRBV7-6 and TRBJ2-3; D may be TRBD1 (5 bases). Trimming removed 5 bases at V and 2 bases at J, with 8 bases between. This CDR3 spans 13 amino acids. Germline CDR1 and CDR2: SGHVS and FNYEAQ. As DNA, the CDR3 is TGTGCCAGCAGCCCAGGGATCACAGATACGCAGTATTTT. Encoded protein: CASSPGITDTQYF.

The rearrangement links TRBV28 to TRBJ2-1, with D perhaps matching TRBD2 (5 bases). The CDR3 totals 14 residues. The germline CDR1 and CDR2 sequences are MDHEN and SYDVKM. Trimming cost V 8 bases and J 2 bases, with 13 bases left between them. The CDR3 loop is CASARASTYNEQFF. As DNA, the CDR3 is TGTGCCAGCGCAAGGGCTAGCACCTACAATGAGCAGTTCTTC.

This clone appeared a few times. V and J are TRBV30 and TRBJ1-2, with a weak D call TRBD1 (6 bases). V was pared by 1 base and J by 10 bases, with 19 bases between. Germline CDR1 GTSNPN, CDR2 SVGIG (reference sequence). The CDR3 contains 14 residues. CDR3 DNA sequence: TGTGCCTGGAGTGCAACAGGGCCTCCCCGATCCTACACCTTC. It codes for CAWSATGPPRSYTF.

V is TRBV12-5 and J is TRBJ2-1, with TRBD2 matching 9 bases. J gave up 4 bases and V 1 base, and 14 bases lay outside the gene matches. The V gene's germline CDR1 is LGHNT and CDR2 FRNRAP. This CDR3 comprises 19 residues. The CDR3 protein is CASGLGGPEAGGLYNEQFF. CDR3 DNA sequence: TGTGCTAGTGGTTTGGGCGGCCCAGAGGCGGGGGGGCTGTACAATGAGCAGTTCTTC.

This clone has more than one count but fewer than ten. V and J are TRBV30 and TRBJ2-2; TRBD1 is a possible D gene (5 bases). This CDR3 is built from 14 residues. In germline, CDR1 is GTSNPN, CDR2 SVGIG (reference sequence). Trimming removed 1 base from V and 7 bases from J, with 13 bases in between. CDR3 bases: TGTGCCTGGAGTGAAACCAGGGTTAACGGGGAGCTGTTTTTT. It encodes CAWSETRVNGELFF. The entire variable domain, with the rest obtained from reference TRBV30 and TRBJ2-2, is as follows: SQTIHQWPATLVQPVGSPLSLECTVEGTSNPNLYWYRQAAGRGLQLLFYSVGIGQISSEVPQNLSASRPQDRQFILSSKKLLLSDSGFYLCAWSETRVNGELFFGEGSRLTVL.

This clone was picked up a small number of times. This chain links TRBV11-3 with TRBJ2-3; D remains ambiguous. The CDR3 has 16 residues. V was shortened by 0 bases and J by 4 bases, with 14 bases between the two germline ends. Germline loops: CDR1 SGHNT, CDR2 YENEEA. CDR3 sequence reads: CASSLDFGAQADTQYF. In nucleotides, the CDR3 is TGTGCCAGCAGCTTAGATTTCGGAGCCCAGGCAGATACGCAGTATTTT.

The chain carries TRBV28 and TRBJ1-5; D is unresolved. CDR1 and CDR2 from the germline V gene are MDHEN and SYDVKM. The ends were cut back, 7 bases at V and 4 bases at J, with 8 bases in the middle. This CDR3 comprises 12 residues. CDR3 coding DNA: TGTGCCAGCATCCGGCCGAATCAGCCCCAGCATTTT. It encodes CASIRPNQPQHF.

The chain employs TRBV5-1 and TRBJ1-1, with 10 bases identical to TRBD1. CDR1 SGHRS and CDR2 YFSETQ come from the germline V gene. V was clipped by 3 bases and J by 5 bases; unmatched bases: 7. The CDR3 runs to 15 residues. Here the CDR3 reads CASSSSGTGETEAFF. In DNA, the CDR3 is TGCGCCAGCAGCTCTTCCGGGACAGGGGAGACTGAAGCTTTCTTT.

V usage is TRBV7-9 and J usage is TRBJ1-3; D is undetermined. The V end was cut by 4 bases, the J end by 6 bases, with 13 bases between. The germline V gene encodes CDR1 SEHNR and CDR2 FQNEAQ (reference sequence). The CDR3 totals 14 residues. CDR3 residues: CASSSSPQENTIYF. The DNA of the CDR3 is TGTGCCAGCAGCTCTAGCCCTCAAGAAAACACCATATATTTT.

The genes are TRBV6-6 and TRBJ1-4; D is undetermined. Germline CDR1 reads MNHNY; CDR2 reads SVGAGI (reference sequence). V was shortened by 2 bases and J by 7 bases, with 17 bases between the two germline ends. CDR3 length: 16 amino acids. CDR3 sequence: CASSYRSTRMFEKLFF. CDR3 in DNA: TGTGCCAGCAGTTACAGGTCGACGAGAATGTTTGAAAAACTGTTTTTT.

The CDR3 nucleotides are TGTGCCAGCAGTTACGGGCGGGATAGGCCGCCCCAGCATTTT. Translation: CASSYGRDRPPQHF. This rearrangement joins TRBV6-5 to TRBJ1-5; D gene unclear. The V end lost 2 bases, the J end lost 9 bases, and 14 bases lay between the germline ends. CDR1 and CDR2 (germline): MNHEY, SVGAGI. The CDR3 has 14 amino acids.

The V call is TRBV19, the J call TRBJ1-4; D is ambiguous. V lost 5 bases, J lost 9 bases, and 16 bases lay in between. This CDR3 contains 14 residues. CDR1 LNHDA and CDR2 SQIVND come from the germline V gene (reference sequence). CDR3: CASSPLDGAQKLFF. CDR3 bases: TGTGCCAGTAGTCCCCTCGATGGAGCGCAAAAACTGTTTTTT. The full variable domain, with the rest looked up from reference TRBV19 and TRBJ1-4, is DGGITQSPKYLFRKEGQNVTLSCEQNLNHDAMYWYRQDPGQGLRLIYYSQIVNDFQKGDIAEGYSVSREKKESFPLTVTSAQKNPTAFYLCASSPLDGAQKLFFGSGTQLSVL.

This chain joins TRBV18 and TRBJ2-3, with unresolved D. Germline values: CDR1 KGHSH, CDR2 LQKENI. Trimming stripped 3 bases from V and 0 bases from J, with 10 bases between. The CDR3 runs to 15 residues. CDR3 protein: CASSPAGSSTDTQYF. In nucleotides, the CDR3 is TGTGCCAGCTCACCGGCTGGCAGTAGCACAGATACGCAGTATTTT.

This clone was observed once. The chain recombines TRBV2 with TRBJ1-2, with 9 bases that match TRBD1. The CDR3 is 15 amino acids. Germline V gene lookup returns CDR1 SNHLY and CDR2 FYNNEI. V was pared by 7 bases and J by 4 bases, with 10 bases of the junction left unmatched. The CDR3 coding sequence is TGTGCCAGCAACTCGGGACAGGGTTTGGGCTATGGCTACACCTTC. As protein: CASNSGQGLGYGYTF.

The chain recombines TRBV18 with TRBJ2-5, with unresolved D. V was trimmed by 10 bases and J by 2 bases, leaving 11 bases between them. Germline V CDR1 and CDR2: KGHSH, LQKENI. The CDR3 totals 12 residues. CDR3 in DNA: TGTGCCACCTCGAATTCTCAAGAGACCCAGTACTTC. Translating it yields CATSNSQETQYF. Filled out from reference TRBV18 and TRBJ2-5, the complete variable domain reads NAGVMQNPRHLVRRRGQEARLRCSPMKGHSHVYWYRQLPEEGLKFMVYLQKENIIDESGMPKERFSAEFPKEGPSILRIQQVVRGDSAAYFCATSNSQETQYFGPGTRLLVL.

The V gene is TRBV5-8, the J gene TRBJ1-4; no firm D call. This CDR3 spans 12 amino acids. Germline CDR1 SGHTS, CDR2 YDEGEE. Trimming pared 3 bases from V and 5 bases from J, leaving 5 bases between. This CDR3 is CASSSGNEKLFF. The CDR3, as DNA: TGTGCCAGCAGCTCCGGGAATGAAAAACTGTTTTTT.